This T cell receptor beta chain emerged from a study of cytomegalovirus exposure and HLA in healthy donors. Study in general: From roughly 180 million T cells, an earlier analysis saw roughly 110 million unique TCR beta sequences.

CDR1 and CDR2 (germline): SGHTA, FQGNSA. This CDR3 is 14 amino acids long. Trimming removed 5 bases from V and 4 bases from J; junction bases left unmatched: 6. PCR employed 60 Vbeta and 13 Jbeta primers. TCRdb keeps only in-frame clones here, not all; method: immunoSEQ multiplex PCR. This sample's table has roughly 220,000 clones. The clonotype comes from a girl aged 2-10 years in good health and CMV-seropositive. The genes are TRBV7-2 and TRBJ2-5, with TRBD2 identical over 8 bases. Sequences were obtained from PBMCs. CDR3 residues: CASSLSGNSETQYF. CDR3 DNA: TGTGCCAGCAGCCTTAGCGGGAATTCAGAGACCCAGTACTTC.